These T cell receptor beta chains were read from a single sample in a study of control samples from healthy donors and cancer patients. Sequencing used immunoSEQ multiplex PCR; TCRdb keeps in-frame clones, though not all of them. Seen here are roughly 120,000 clones, about 95% observed once, and the top ten hold 3.6%. Sequencing was done on a sample of blood. All receptors come from a man in his thirties or forties in good health. CDR3s include the opening cysteine and the closing phenylalanine or tryptophan. A D gene is named only where the DNA matches it firmly. Expanded clones are given a class, and other clones once, few, many or no size at all.

V	D	size	J	DNA	CDR3
TRBV29-1	.	.	TRBJ2-1	TGCAGCGTTGATAGCAGCTACAATGAGCAGTTCTTC	CSVDSSYNEQFF
TRBV7-9	.	.	TRBJ2-7	TGTGCCAGCAGCTCGGGACTTCTACTGTACGAGCAGTACTTC	CASSSGLLLYEQYF
TRBV7-2	TRBD2	once	TRBJ2-7	TGTGCCAGCAGCCCGGGGGGCTACGAGCAGTACTTC	CASSPGGYEQYF
TRBV7-2	TRBD2	.	TRBJ2-1	TGTGCCAGCAGCTATGGGGACGGGGGGGTGTATGAGCAGTTCTTC	CASSYGDGGVYEQFF
TRBV28	.	.	TRBJ2-5	TGTGCCAGCAGTCTCCGGGGCGGCGGAGAGACCCAGTACTTC	CASSLRGGGETQYF
TRBV5-1	.	once	TRBJ1-1	TGCGCCAGCAGCCAGGGACGGAACACTGAAGCTTTCTTT	CASSQGRNTEAFF
TRBV2	TRBD1	.	TRBJ1-1	TGTGCCAGCAGTGATCCCGGACAGGGGCCGACTGAAGCTTTCTTT	CASSDPGQGPTEAFF
TRBV5-1	TRBD1	.	TRBJ1-1	TGCGCCAGCAGCCCACCCGGGACAGGAGCGAGTTCGAAAGCTTTCTTT	CASSPPGTGASSKAFF
TRBV6-5	TRBD2	.	TRBJ2-1	TGTGCCAGCAGTTTAGCGGGGGGGTACAATGAGCAGTTCTTC	CASSLAGGYNEQFF
TRBV6-5	.	.	TRBJ2-2	TGTGCCAGCAGTTACAGTCCGGGCACCGGGGAGCTGTTTTTT	CASSYSPGTGELFF
TRBV4-1	TRBD2	.	TRBJ2-3	TGCGCCAGCAGCCCCGGGGGGTGGGATGATACGCAGTATTTT	CASSPGGWDDTQYF
TRBV4-3	TRBD1	.	TRBJ2-1	TGCGCCAGCAGCCGAAACGACAGGGTCTCCTACAATGAGCAGTTCTTC	CASSRNDRVSYNEQFF
TRBV18	TRBD2	.	TRBJ2-7	TGTGCCAGCTCATCGGGACTAGCGGGAGTCGAGCAGTACTTC	CASSSGLAGVEQYF
TRBV28	TRBD1	.	TRBJ1-5	TGTGCCAGCAGTTACCGGACAGGTAATCAGCCCCAGCATTTT	CASSYRTGNQPQHF
TRBV7-7	.	.	TRBJ2-2	TGTGCTAGCAGCTCAAGTATGGCAGCCGCGAACACCGGGGAGCTGTTTTTT	CASSSSMAAANTGELFF
TRBV7-9	.	.	TRBJ1-3	TGTGCCAGCAGCTTAGAATCGGGCAGGGGAACTGGAAACACCATATATTTT	CASSLESGRGTGNTIYF
TRBV11-2	TRBD1	.	TRBJ2-3	TGTGCCAGCAGCTTAGTGGGACAGGGACCAGATACGCAGTATTTT	CASSLVGQGPDTQYF
TRBV27	TRBD1	.	TRBJ1-6	TGTGCCAGCAGTTCGTCCGGGACAGGGAAAATGGGATCACCCCTCCACTTT	CASSSSGTGKMGSPLHF
TRBV4-3	.	few	TRBJ1-2	TGCGCCAGCAGCCAAGGTCTTGGCAGCTATGGCTTGGGCTACACCTTC	CASSQGLGSYGLGYTF
TRBV3-1/TRBV3-2	TRBD1	.	TRBJ1-4	TGTGCCAGCAGCCAACACTCGCGACAGGGGTTGTTGTATGAAAAACTGTTTTTT	CASSQHSRQGLLYEKLFF
TRBV18	TRBD1	once	TRBJ1-6	TGTGCCAGCTCACCGGGACAGCTGGGTTCACCCCTCCACTTT	CASSPGQLGSPLHF
TRBV21-1	.	.	TRBJ1-5	TGTGCCAGCAGCAAAGCGCGGCAGGGAAGCAATCAGCCCCAGCATTTT	CASSKARQGSNQPQHF
TRBV4-3	.	.	TRBJ1-4	TGCGCCAGCAGCCTCTCTGACATGCCCGCGGCATCAAATGAAAAACTGTTTTTT	CASSLSDMPAASNEKLFF
TRBV3-1/TRBV3-2	.	once	TRBJ1-3	TGTGCCAGCAGCCAAGCAAGGACCTCTGGAAACACCATATATTTT	CASSQARTSGNTIYF
TRBV11-3	.	.	TRBJ2-1	TGTGCCAGCAGCCCCCCGAGAGCGGTTGGTCTCAATGAGCAGTTCTTC	CASSPPRAVGLNEQFF
TRBV19	.	once	TRBJ2-1	TGTGCCAGTAGTACAGATATACATTACAATGAGCAGTTCTTC	CASSTDIHYNEQFF
TRBV19	.	.	TRBJ1-1	TGTGCCAGTAGGCCTCTTGGACAGTTCGAAGCTTTCTTT	CASRPLGQFEAFF
TRBV11-2	TRBD1	.	TRBJ1-6	TGTGCCAGCAGCTTAGTACCAGGGGGGTCCTATAATTCACCCCTCCACTTT	CASSLVPGGSYNSPLHF
TRBV7-9	.	.	TRBJ2-1	TGTGCCAGCAGCCTCCCTCCGGGACTTTCCAATGAGCAGTTCTTC	CASSLPPGLSNEQFF
TRBV29-1	.	once	TRBJ2-2	TGCAGCGTTGAAGAATTGGGACAAAACACCGGGGAGCTGTTTTTT	CSVEELGQNTGELFF
TRBV6-2/TRBV6-3	.	.	TRBJ1-1	TGTGCCAGCAGTCAACAAGGGTTGAACACTGAAGCTTTCTTT	CASSQQGLNTEAFF
TRBV29-1	.	.	TRBJ2-5	TGCAGCGTTGACAGGGGTCGAGAGACCCAGTACTTC	CSVDRGRETQYF
TRBV10-3	.	.	TRBJ2-5	TGTGCCACCAAAGGAGAGGGGGTGCAGACCCAGTACTTC	CATKGEGVQTQYF
TRBV19	TRBD1	.	TRBJ2-1	TGTGCCAGTAATATGCCGGGACAGGGCGGCAATGAGCAGTTCTTC	CASNMPGQGGNEQFF
TRBV7-3	.	once	TRBJ1-6	TGTGCCAGCAGCTTTTCGGCCTCGGGTTCACCCCTCCACTTT	CASSFSASGSPLHF
TRBV23-1	.	once	TRBJ1-5	TGCGCCAGCAGTCAATGGAGCAATCAGCCCCAGCATTTT	CASSQWSNQPQHF
TRBV29-1	.	few	TRBJ1-1	TGCAGCGTTGAAATTTTGAACACTGAAGCTTTCTTT	CSVEILNTEAFF
TRBV18	.	.	TRBJ1-2	TGTGCCAGCTCTCGACAAGGGGCTGACTATGGCTACACCTTC	CASSRQGADYGYTF
TRBV7-2	.	once	TRBJ1-2	TGTGCCAGCAGCCCCTACGGAGGTGACTATGGCTACACCTTC	CASSPYGGDYGYTF
TRBV6-5	.	.	TRBJ2-3	TGTGCCAGCAGTTATCGGGGTATGAGCACAGATACGCAGTATTTT	CASSYRGMSTDTQYF
TRBV6-6	.	.	TRBJ2-7	TGTGCCAGCAGCTCCAGACCGGCGGAAGACTCCTACGAGCAGTACTTC	CASSSRPAEDSYEQYF
TRBV6-6	TRBD1	.	TRBJ1-5	TGTGCCAGCAGTGACAGGGCTAGCAATCAGCCCCAGCATTTT	CASSDRASNQPQHF
TRBV27	.	once	TRBJ2-1	TGTGCCAGCACGCAACCGGGACACCGGAGCTCCTACAATGAGCAGTTCTTC	CASTQPGHRSSYNEQFF
TRBV4-3	.	.	TRBJ2-7	TGCGCCAGCAGCCAAGAGCGGACGCTACGCGGATCCTACGAGCAGTACTTC	CASSQERTLRGSYEQYF
TRBV12-3/TRBV12-4	.	.	TRBJ1-1	TGTGCCAGCAGTGTATTGAACACTGAAGCTTTCTTT	CASSVLNTEAFF
TRBV6-2/TRBV6-3	.	.	TRBJ2-3	TGTGCCAGCAGTTATACTAGCTGGGATACGCAGTATTTT	CASSYTSWDTQYF
TRBV2	TRBD1	.	TRBJ1-4	TGTGCCAGCAGTGTGCGGACAGGCAATGAAAAACTGTTTTTT	CASSVRTGNEKLFF
TRBV5-4	TRBD2	.	TRBJ2-1	TGTGCCAGCAGCTTGGGGAGCGGGGGGGGACCTTACTATGAGCAGTTCTTC	CASSLGSGGGPYYEQFF
TRBV30	TRBD1	.	TRBJ2-2	TGTGCCTGGCAAAATCGGACAGGGGGCACCGGGGAGCTGTTTTTT	CAWQNRTGGTGELFF
TRBV7-2	TRBD2	.	TRBJ2-1	TGTGCCAGCAGACGGACTAGCGGTTACAATGAGCAGTTCTTC	CASRRTSGYNEQFF
TRBV3-1/TRBV3-2	TRBD1	.	TRBJ1-6	TGTGCCAGCAGCCCCAGGACAGGGGGCGCCTATAATTCACCCCTCCACTTT	CASSPRTGGAYNSPLHF
TRBV6-5	.	.	TRBJ2-2	TGTGCCAGCAGTTTTCGCACCGGGGAGCTGTTTTTT	CASSFRTGELFF
TRBV28	.	.	TRBJ2-7	TGTGCCAGCAGTTTTAACCGCTACGAGCAGTACTTC	CASSFNRYEQYF
TRBV4-3	.	.	TRBJ2-7	TGCGCCAGCAGCCAGCCTCGGACGTACGAGCAGTACTTC	CASSQPRTYEQYF
TRBV11-2	.	.	TRBJ1-2	TGTGCCAGCAGCCAGCTCGGGGGCAGGGGAGATAACTATGGCTACACCTTC	CASSQLGGRGDNYGYTF
TRBV4-3	.	.	TRBJ1-1	TGCGCCAGCAGCCCCAATCGTATCGGCGGAGGGATTTCTGAAGCTTTCTTT	CASSPNRIGGGISEAFF
TRBV11-2	.	.	TRBJ2-1	TGTGCCAGCAGCCTTAGCAATTTCAATGAGCAGTTCTTC	CASSLSNFNEQFF
TRBV18	TRBD1	once	TRBJ2-1	TGTGCCAGCTCACCACCGACAGGGAGAGGTGAGCAGTTCTTC	CASSPPTGRGEQFF
TRBV7-9	TRBD1	.	TRBJ1-6	TGTGCCAGCAGCATGGACAGGGGCAACTATAATTCACCCCTCCACTTT	CASSMDRGNYNSPLHF